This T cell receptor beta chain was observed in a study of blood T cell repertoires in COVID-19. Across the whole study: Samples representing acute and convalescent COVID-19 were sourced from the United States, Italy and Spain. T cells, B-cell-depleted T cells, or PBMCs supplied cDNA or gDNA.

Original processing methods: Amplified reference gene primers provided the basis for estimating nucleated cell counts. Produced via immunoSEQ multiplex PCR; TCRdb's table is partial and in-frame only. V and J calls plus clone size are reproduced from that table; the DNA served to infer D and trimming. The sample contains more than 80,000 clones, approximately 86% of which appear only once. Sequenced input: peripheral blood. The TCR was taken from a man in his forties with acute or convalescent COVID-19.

The DNA for the CDR3 is TGTGCCAGCAGCCAAGAGAGTGTGGGGGCGGCCACTGAAGCTTTCTTT. The encoded protein is CASSQESVGAATEAFF. The chain links TRBV4-2 to TRBJ1-1; possible D gene TRBD1, 6 bases. The length of the CDR3 is 16 residues. Per the germline V gene, CDR1 is LGHNA and CDR2 is YNFKEQ. V was clipped by 0 bases and J by 4 bases, with 15 bases between them.